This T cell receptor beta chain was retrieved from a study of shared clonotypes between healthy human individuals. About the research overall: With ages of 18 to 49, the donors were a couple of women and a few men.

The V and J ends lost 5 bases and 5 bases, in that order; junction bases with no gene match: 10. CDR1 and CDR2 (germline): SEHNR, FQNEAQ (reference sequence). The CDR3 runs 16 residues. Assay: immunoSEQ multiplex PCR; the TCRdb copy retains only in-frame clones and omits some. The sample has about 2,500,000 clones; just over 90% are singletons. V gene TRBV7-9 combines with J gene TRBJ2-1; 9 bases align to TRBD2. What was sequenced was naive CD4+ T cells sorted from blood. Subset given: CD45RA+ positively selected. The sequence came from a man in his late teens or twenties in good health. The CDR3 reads CASSPLSGLANNEQFF. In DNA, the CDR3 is TGTGCCAGCAGCCCCCTCTCCGGACTAGCGAACAATGAGCAGTTCTTC.